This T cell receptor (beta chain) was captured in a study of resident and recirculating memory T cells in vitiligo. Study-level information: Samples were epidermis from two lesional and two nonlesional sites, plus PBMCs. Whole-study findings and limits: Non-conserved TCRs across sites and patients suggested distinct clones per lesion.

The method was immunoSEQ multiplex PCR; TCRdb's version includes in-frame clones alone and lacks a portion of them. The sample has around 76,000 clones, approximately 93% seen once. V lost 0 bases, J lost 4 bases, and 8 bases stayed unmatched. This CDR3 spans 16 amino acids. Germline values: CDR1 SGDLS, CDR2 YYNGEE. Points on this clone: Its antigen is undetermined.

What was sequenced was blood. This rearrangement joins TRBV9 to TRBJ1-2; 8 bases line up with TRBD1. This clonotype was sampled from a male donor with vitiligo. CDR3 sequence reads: CASSVGKAGGGYGYTF. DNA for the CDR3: TGTGCCAGCAGCGTAGGAAAAGCAGGGGGCGGCTATGGCTACACCTTC.